A selection of T cell receptor beta chains follows, all from one sample in a study of blood T cells in healthy people across ages. MiXCR, applied by TCRdb to the 5' RACE reads, yields one record per CDR3 protein. The sample consists of a few hundred thousand distinct CDR3 sequences, about half of them appearing once. The sample comprised blood. The origin of the receptors is a man aged 55 to 70 in good health. CDR3s include the opening cysteine and the closing phenylalanine or tryptophan. The D gene is left open where the match is weak.

d_gene: TRBD1; v_gene: TRBV27; j_gene: TRBJ2-5; CDR3aa: CASKGTGQETQYF
d_gene: NA; v_gene: TRBV7-2; j_gene: TRBJ2-7; CDR3aa: CASSPTFGGRYEQYF
d_gene: NA; v_gene: TRBV5-1; j_gene: TRBJ2-7; CDR3aa: CASSPGRAYEQYF
d_gene: NA; v_gene: TRBV6-2/TRBV6-3; j_gene: TRBJ2-1; CDR3aa: CASSYPLGERSYNEQFF
d_gene: TRBD1; v_gene: TRBV29-1; j_gene: TRBJ2-7; CDR3aa: CSGSTGNEQYF
d_gene: NA; v_gene: TRBV12-3/TRBV12-4; j_gene: TRBJ1-1; CDR3aa: CASSKTGTATEAFF
d_gene: NA; v_gene: TRBV24-1; j_gene: TRBJ2-1; CDR3aa: CATSGRVAYNEQFF
d_gene: TRBD1; v_gene: TRBV27; j_gene: TRBJ2-7; CDR3aa: CASSRQGNEQYF
d_gene: TRBD1; v_gene: TRBV7-9; j_gene: TRBJ1-1; CDR3aa: CASEDRGPPTEAFF
d_gene: NA; v_gene: TRBV7-2; j_gene: TRBJ2-1; CDR3aa: CTSTGGLPRGEQFF
d_gene: TRBD2; v_gene: TRBV9; j_gene: TRBJ2-5; CDR3aa: CASSLRLAGSQETQYF
d_gene: NA; v_gene: TRBV20-1; j_gene: NA; CDR3aa: CSARKASDEQYF
d_gene: TRBD1; v_gene: TRBV7-2; j_gene: NA; CDR3aa: CASSLYLVDRGWGYEQYF
d_gene: NA; v_gene: TRBV3-1; j_gene: TRBJ1-6; CDR3aa: CASCLGQRNSPLHF
d_gene: TRBD2; v_gene: TRBV7-2; j_gene: TRBJ2-7; CDR3aa: CASSLAKLAGVGSYEQYF
d_gene: NA; v_gene: TRBV7-2; j_gene: TRBJ2-7; CDR3aa: CASGSVGGPYEQYF
d_gene: NA; v_gene: TRBV27; j_gene: TRBJ2-2; CDR3aa: CASSSGANTGELFF
d_gene: TRBD1; v_gene: TRBV6-6; j_gene: TRBJ2-7; CDR3aa: CASRPSGTVFEQYF
d_gene: TRBD1; v_gene: TRBV2; j_gene: TRBJ1-2; CDR3aa: CASSETGQGAWGYTF
d_gene: TRBD2; v_gene: TRBV7-2; j_gene: TRBJ2-1; CDR3aa: CASSLALAGGSNEQFF
d_gene: TRBD2; v_gene: TRBV9; j_gene: TRBJ2-2; CDR3aa: CASSVEASGYTGELFF
d_gene: TRBD1; v_gene: TRBV29-1; j_gene: TRBJ1-5; CDR3aa: CSVGQGLNQPQHF
d_gene: TRBD2; v_gene: TRBV7-2; j_gene: TRBJ2-2; CDR3aa: CASSRRAGRNTGELFF
d_gene: TRBD2; v_gene: TRBV12-5; j_gene: TRBJ2-3; CDR3aa: CASGSGVGSGIVADTQYF
d_gene: TRBD1; v_gene: TRBV11-3; j_gene: TRBJ2-5; CDR3aa: CASRGQGQETQYF
d_gene: TRBD1; v_gene: TRBV12-3/TRBV12-4; j_gene: TRBJ1-5; CDR3aa: CASSLRQGPYQPQHF
d_gene: NA; v_gene: TRBV29-1; j_gene: TRBJ2-5; CDR3aa: CSVAPRDPRGETQYF
d_gene: NA; v_gene: TRBV7-9; j_gene: TRBJ2-5; CDR3aa: CASSLTLGETQYF
d_gene: TRBD2; v_gene: TRBV20-1; j_gene: TRBJ2-7; CDR3aa: CSAREASGSTYEQYF
d_gene: TRBD1; v_gene: TRBV2; j_gene: TRBJ1-6; CDR3aa: CASSRTGENSPLHF
d_gene: TRBD1; v_gene: TRBV28; j_gene: TRBJ1-2; CDR3aa: CASSLTGYRSGGYTF
d_gene: NA; v_gene: TRBV29-1; j_gene: TRBJ2-1; CDR3aa: CSVVPLNEQFF
d_gene: TRBD2; v_gene: TRBV7-2; j_gene: TRBJ2-7; CDR3aa: CASRPPGLAPYNEQYF
d_gene: TRBD2; v_gene: TRBV10-3; j_gene: TRBJ2-1; CDR3aa: CAISESGGSSGNEQFF
d_gene: NA; v_gene: TRBV28; j_gene: TRBJ1-5; CDR3aa: CASSFEGRGSNQPQHF
d_gene: NA; v_gene: TRBV27; j_gene: TRBJ1-1; CDR3aa: CASSFLQGSTEAFF
d_gene: NA; v_gene: TRBV20-1; j_gene: TRBJ2-3; CDR3aa: CRRADTQYF
d_gene: NA; v_gene: TRBV7-7; j_gene: TRBJ2-1; CDR3aa: CASSPGPANEQFF
d_gene: TRBD2; v_gene: TRBV5-1; j_gene: TRBJ2-7; CDR3aa: CASSQTGTSGRVAYEQYF
d_gene: NA; v_gene: TRBV20-1; j_gene: TRBJ1-2; CDR3aa: CSAENYGYTF
d_gene: TRBD2; v_gene: TRBV7-9; j_gene: TRBJ2-7; CDR3aa: CASTLAGGPGEQYF
d_gene: TRBD1; v_gene: TRBV7-2; j_gene: TRBJ1-6; CDR3aa: CASSLGTGGSPLHF
d_gene: NA; v_gene: TRBV27; j_gene: TRBJ2-7; CDR3aa: CASSFSLGAEQYF
d_gene: TRBD2; v_gene: TRBV11-2; j_gene: NA; CDR3aa: CASSSLTALGLAGGYEQYF
d_gene: NA; v_gene: TRBV4-1; j_gene: TRBJ2-3; CDR3aa: CASSPTPPGVSTDTQYF
d_gene: NA; v_gene: TRBV12-3/TRBV12-4; j_gene: TRBJ1-6; CDR3aa: CASSLGARNSPLHF
d_gene: NA; v_gene: TRBV20-1; j_gene: TRBJ2-4; CDR3aa: CSANIGLPVNKNIQYF
d_gene: NA; v_gene: TRBV3-1; j_gene: TRBJ2-1; CDR3aa: CASSQDMAGSRNEQFF
d_gene: NA; v_gene: TRBV11-2; j_gene: TRBJ2-3; CDR3aa: CASSSVGGTQYF